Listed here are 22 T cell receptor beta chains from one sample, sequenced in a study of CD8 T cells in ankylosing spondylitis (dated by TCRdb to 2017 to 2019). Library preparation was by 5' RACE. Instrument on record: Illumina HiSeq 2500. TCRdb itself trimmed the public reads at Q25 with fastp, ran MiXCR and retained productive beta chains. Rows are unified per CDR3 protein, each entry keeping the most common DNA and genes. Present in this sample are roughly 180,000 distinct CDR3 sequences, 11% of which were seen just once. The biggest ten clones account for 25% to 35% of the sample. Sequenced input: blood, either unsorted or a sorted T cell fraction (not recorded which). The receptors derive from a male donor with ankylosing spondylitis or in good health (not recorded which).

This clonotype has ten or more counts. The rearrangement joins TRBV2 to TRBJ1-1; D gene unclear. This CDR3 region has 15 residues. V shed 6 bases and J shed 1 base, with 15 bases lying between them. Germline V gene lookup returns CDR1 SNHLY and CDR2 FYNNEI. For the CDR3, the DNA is TGTGCCAGCAGACAATCCCGGGCCGAGAACACTGAAGCTTTCTTT. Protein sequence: CASRQSRAENTEAFF.

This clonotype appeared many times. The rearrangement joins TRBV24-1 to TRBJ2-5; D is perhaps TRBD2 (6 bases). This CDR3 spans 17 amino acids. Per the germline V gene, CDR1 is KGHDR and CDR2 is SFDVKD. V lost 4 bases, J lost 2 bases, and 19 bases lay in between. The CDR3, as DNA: TGTGCCACCAGTGACCAAGGGCGGGGACCATTTCAAGAGACCCAGTACTTC. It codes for CATSDQGRGPFQETQYF.

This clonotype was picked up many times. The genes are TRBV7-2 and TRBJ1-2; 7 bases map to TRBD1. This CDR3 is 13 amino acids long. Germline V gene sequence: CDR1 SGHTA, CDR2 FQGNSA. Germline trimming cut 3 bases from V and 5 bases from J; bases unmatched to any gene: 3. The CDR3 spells CASSFRDRYGYTF. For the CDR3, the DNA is TGTGCCAGCAGCTTTCGGGACAGATATGGCTACACCTTC.

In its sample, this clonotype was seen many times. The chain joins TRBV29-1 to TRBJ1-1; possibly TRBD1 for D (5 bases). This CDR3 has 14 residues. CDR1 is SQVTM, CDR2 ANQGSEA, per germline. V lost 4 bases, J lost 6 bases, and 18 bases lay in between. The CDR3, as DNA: TGCAGCGTTGGTAGGCTATCCAGGGAGGCTGAAGCTTTCTTT. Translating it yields CSVGRLSREAEAFF.

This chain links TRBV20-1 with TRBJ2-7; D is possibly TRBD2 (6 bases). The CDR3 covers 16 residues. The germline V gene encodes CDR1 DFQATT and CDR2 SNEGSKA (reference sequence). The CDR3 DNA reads TGCAGCTTCTGGGGCCAGGCTCAGGGACTCTCCTACGAGCAGTACTTC. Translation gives CSFWGQAQGLSYEQYF.

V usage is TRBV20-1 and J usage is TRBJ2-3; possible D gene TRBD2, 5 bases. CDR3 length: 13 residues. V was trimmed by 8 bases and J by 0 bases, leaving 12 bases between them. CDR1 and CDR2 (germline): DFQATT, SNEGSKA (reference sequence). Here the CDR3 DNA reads TGCAGTCCCGGGGTGGCAAGCACAGATACGCAGTATTTT. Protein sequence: CSPGVASTDTQYF.

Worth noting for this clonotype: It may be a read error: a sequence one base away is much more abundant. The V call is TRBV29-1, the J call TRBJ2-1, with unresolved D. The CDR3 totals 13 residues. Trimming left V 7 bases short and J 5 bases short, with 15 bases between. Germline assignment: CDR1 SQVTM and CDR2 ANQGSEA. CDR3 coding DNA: TGCAGCGCTGCGTTTAGGGTCAACAATGAGCAGTTCTTC. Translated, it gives CSAAFRVNNEQFF.

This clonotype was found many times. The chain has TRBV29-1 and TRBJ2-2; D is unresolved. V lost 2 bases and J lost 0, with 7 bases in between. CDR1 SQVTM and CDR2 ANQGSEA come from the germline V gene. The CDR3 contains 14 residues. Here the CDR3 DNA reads TGCAGCGTTGAACCTATCGCGAACACCGGGGAGCTGTTTTTT. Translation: CSVEPIANTGELFF.

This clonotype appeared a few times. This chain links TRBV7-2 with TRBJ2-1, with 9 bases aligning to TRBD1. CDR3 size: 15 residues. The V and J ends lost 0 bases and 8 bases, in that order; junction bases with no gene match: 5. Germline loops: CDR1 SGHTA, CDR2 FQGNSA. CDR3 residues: CASSLAPGTGYEQFF. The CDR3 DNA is TGTGCCAGCAGCTTAGCCCCAGGGACAGGGTATGAGCAGTTCTTC.

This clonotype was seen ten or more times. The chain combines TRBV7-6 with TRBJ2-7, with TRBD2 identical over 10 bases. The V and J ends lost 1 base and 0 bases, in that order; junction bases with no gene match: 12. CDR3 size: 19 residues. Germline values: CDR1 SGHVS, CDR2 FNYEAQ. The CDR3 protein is CASSLELAGIELASYEQYF. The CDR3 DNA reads TGTGCCAGCAGCTTAGAACTAGCGGGAATCGAGTTGGCCTCCTACGAGCAGTACTTC.

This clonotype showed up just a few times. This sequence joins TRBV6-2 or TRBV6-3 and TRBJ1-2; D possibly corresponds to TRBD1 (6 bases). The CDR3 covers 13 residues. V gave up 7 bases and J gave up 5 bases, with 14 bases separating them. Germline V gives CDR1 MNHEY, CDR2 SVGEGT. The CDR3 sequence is CASNAGTNYGYTF. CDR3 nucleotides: TGTGCCAGCAATGCCGGGACAAATTATGGCTACACCTTC.

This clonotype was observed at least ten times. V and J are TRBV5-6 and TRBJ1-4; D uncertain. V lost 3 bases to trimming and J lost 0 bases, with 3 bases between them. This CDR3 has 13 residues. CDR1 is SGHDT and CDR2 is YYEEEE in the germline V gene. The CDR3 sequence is CASSYTTNEKLFF. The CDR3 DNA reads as TGTGCCAGCAGCTATACAACTAATGAAAAACTGTTTTTT.

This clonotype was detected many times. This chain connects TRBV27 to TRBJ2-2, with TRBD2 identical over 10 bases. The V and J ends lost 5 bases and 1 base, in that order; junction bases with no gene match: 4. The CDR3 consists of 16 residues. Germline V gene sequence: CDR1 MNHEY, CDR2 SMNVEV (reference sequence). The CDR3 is CASSVVAGGNTGELFF. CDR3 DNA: TGTGCCAGCAGTGTTGTAGCGGGGGGGAACACCGGGGAGCTGTTTTTT.

Here the CDR3 DNA reads TGTGCCAGCAGTTACGCGCGAGGCGGGGTGGGGACAGATACGCAGTATTTT. This translates into CASSYARGGVGTDTQYF. J is TRBJ2-3 and V is TRBV6-5, with D possibly being TRBD2 (6 bases). The V gene lost 2 bases and the J gene lost 3 bases, with 18 bases spanning the gap. The V gene's germline CDR1 is MNHEY and CDR2 SVGAGI. The CDR3 contains 17 residues.

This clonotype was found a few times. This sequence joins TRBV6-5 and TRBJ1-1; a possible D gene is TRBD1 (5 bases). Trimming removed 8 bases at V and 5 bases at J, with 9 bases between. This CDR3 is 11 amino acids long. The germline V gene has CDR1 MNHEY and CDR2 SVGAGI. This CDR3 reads CASLRGTEAFF. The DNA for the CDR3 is TGTGCCAGCTTGCGGGGGACTGAAGCTTTCTTT.

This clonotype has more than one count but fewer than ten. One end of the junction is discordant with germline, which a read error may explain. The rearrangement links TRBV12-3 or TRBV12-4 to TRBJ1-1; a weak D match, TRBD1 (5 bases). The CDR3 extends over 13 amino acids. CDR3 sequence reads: CASSLRQNAEAFF. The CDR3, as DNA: TGTGCCAGCAGTTTGAGACAGAACGCTGAAGCTTTCTTT.

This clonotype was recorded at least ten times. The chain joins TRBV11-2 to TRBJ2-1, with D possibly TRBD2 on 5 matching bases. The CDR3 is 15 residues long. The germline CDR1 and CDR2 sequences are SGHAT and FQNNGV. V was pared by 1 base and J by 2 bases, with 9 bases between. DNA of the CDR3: TGTGCCAGCAGCTTAGTGTCGGGAACCTACAATGAGCAGTTCTTC. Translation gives CASSLVSGTYNEQFF. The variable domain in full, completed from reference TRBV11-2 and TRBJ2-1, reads EAGVAQSPRYKIIEKRQSVAFWCNPISGHATLYWYQQILGQGPKLLIQFQNNGVVDDSQLPKDRFSAERLKGVDSTLKIQPAKLEDSAVYLCASSLVSGTYNEQFFGPGTRLTVL.

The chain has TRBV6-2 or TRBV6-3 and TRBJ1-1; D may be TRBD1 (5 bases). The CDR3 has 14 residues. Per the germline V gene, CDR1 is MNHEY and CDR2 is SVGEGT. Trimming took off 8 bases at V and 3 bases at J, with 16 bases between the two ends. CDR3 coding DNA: TGTGCCAGCTCCTGGGCAGGGAAAGACACTGAAGCTTTCTTT. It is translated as CASSWAGKDTEAFF.

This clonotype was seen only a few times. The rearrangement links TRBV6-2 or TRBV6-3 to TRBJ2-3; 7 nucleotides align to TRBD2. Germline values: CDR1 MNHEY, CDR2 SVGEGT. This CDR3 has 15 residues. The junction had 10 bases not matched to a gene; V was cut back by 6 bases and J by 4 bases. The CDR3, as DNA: TGTGCCAGCAGCCAGCCGGGGGGAGTTGCAGATACGCAGTATTTT. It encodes CASSQPGGVADTQYF.

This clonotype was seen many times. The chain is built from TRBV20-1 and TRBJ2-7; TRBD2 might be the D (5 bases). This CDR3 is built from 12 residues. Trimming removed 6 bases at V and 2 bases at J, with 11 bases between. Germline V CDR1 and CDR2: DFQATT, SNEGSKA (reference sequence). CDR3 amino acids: CSASGEAYEQYF. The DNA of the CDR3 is TGCAGTGCCTCCGGGGAAGCCTACGAGCAGTACTTC.

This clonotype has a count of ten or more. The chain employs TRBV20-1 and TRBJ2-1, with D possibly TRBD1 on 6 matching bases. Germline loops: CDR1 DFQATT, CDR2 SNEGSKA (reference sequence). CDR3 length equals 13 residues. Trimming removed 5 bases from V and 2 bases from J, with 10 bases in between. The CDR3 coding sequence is TGCAGTGCTCTACAGGGTGCCTACAATGAGCAGTTCTTC. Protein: CSALQGAYNEQFF.

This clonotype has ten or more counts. CDR3 sequence (DNA): TGCGCCAGCAGAAAAAGACGCAACACAGATACGCAGTATTTT. Its protein is CASRKRRNTDTQYF. The chain uses TRBV4-3 and TRBJ2-3; no clear D. The CDR3 runs to 14 residues. In germline, CDR1 is LGHNA, CDR2 YSLEER. Trimming stripped 6 bases from V and 2 bases from J, with 12 bases between.